These T cell receptor beta chains were read from a single sample in a study of regulatory T cells in long-lasting Graves disease. In TCRdb, the multiplex PCR reads were re-called with MiXCR into one record per CDR3 protein. Of approximately 270,000 distinct CDR3 sequences detected, more than 15% appear once; the ten largest clones hold 14%. This sample was also put to use in a study of T cells in Graves' hyperthyroidism and ophthalmopathy.

The sequenced sample was peripheral blood mononuclear cells (PBMCs), obtained at new diagnosis, from a patient treated with antithyroid drugs. The receptor set was obtained from a woman in her twenties or thirties with Graves disease. Each CDR3 is given with its conserved first and last residue. A D gene is named only where the DNA matches it firmly. A row's size may be missing; if present it is once, few, many or a size class.

clone_size	v_call	j_call	d_call	cdr3_aa	cdr3_nt
many	TRBV2	TRBJ2-1	TRBD2	CASSGTSGGPYNEQFF	TGTGCCAGCAGTGGGACTAGCGGGGGCCCGTACAATGAGCAGTTCTTC
many	TRBV7-8	TRBJ2-6	NA	CASSPDESGANVLTF	TGTGCCAGCAGCCCTGACGAATCTGGGGCCAACGTCCTGACTTTC
many	TRBV7-3	TRBJ2-5	NA	CASSLGAKETQYF	TGTGCCAGCAGCTTGGGGGCCAAAGAGACCCAGTACTTC
many	TRBV6-2/TRBV6-3	TRBJ2-7	TRBD1	CASGGGTGGYEQYF	TGTGCCAGCGGGGGTGGGACAGGGGGCTACGAGCAGTACTTC
NA	TRBV20-1	TRBJ2-5	NA	CSARDLVNQETQYF	TGCAGTGCTAGAGATCTGGTAAACCAAGAGACCCAGTACTTC
few	TRBV19	TRBJ1-5	NA	CASSIPGLNQPQQF	TGTGCCAGTAGTATCCCAGGGTTAAATCAGCCCCAGCAGTTT
many	TRBV6-2/TRBV6-3	TRBJ1-2	TRBD1	CASSNRDREGYTF	TGTGCCAGCAGTAACCGGGACAGGGAAGGCTACACCTTC
NA	TRBV11-3	TRBJ2-3	NA	CASSLGLELTTDTQYF	TGTGCCAGCAGCTTAGGGCTAGAATTAACCACAGATACGCAGTATTTT
many	TRBV2	TRBJ2-5	NA	CASGENGSQETQYF	TGTGCCAGCGGGGAGAACGGGAGCCAAGAGACCCAGTACTTC
many	TRBV15	TRBJ1-5	TRBD1	CATSRNKDREASQPQHF	TGTGCCACCAGCAGGAATAAGGACAGGGAGGCCTCTCAGCCCCAGCATTTT
NA	TRBV19	TRBJ1-4	NA	CASSIIHRRPNEKLFF	TGTGCCAGTAGTATAATACACCGACGGCCCAATGAAAAACTGTTTTTT
many	TRBV7-9	TRBJ1-5	NA	CASSLSGDLNQPQHF	TGTGCCAGCAGCTTGTCAGGGGACCTCAATCAGCCCCAGCATTTT
NA	TRBV5-4	TRBJ2-7	NA	CASSWGAAVASYEQYF	TGTGCCAGCAGCTGGGGTGCGGCAGTAGCCTCCTACGAGCAGTACTTC
many	TRBV2	TRBJ2-7	NA	CASGGEGLYF	TGTGCCAGCGGCGGAGAGGGCTTGTACTTC
few	TRBV19	TRBJ2-3	TRBD2	CATSSSGGTDTQYF	TGTGCCACCTCGTCCAGCGGGGGCACAGATACGCAGTATTTT
many	TRBV19	TRBJ1-1	NA	CASSVTGEAFF	TGTGCCAGTAGTGTGACGGGCGAAGCTTTCTTT
many	TRBV7-9	TRBJ1-2	NA	CASSLVPGSDYGYTF	TGTGCCAGCAGCTTAGTTCCAGGGAGCGACTATGGCTACACCTTC
NA	TRBV7-3	TRBJ2-1	NA	CASSLRDAYNEQFF	TGTGCCAGCAGCTTAAGGGACGCCTACAATGAGCAGTTCTTC
NA	TRBV2	TRBJ1-2	NA	CASSGGAGSYGYTF	TGTGCCAGCAGTGGAGGTGCAGGGAGCTATGGCTACACCTTC
many	TRBV27	TRBJ1-1	NA	CASKGDPMNTEAFF	TGTGCCAGCAAGGGGGATCCCATGAACACTGAAGCTTTCTTT
many	TRBV27	TRBJ2-5	TRBD2	CASSLAGVKETQYF	TGTGCCAGCAGTTTAGCGGGGGTTAAAGAGACCCAGTACTTC
few	TRBV4-1	TRBJ2-3	NA	CASSQDSTDTQYF	TGCGCCAGCAGCCAAGATAGCACAGATACGCAGTATTTT
many	TRBV4-1	TRBJ2-3	TRBD1	CASSPGRGQGLGTDTQYF	TGCGCCAGCAGCCCCGGCAGGGGACAGGGACTTGGCACAGATACGCAGTATTTT
NA	TRBV6-2/TRBV6-3	TRBJ2-3	NA	CASSWSSDVWTDTQYF	TGTGCCAGCAGTTGGTCGTCGGACGTCTGGACAGATACGCAGTATTTT
few	TRBV7-6	TRBJ1-1	TRBD1	CASSLVHPGGNTEAFF	TGTGCCAGCAGCTTAGTACACCCAGGGGGGAACACTGAAGCTTTCTTT
many	TRBV3-1	TRBJ2-7	TRBD1	CASSQDGRWGTGVHEQYF	TGTGCCAGCAGCCAAGACGGGCGGTGGGGGACAGGGGTCCACGAGCAGTACTTC
many	TRBV7-9	TRBJ2-5	TRBD2	CASSPGLAGAAKTQYF	TGTGCCAGCAGCCCCGGACTAGCGGGGGCCGCGAAGACCCAGTACTTC
many	TRBV5-1	TRBJ1-1	NA	CASSLRVIPRTEAFF	TGTGCCAGCAGCTTGAGGGTTATCCCCCGGACTGAAGCTTTCTTT
many	TRBV7-9	TRBJ2-7	NA	CASSFSVEQYF	TGTGCCAGCAGCTTCTCCGTCGAGCAGTACTTC
many	TRBV10-1	TRBJ1-5	NA	CARLGAGPYNQPQHF	TGCGCCAGACTCGGGGCAGGGCCCTACAATCAGCCCCAGCATTTT
many	TRBV20-1	TRBJ1-5	NA	CSAPPGTDSNQPQHF	TGCAGTGCTCCCCCAGGGACGGATAGCAATCAGCCCCAGCATTTT
few	TRBV20-1	TRBJ2-5	TRBD1	CSARGNRVGPVGETQYF	TGCAGTGCCAGGGGGAACAGGGTGGGACCCGTAGGGGAGACCCAGTACTTC
NA	TRBV12-3/TRBV12-4	TRBJ1-4	NA	CASSFNPQVDEKLFF	TGTGCCAGCAGTTTTAATCCACAGGTTGATGAAAAACTGTTTTTT
many	TRBV2	TRBJ2-3	NA	CASRDTLNTDTQYF	TGTGCCAGCAGGGACACTCTCAACACAGATACGCAGTATTTT
many	TRBV4-2	TRBJ2-5	NA	CASSQDRTAQETQYF	TGTGCCAGCAGCCAAGATAGGACAGCACAAGAGACCCAGTACTTC
NA	TRBV20-1	TRBJ2-1	NA	CSTDQRDEQFF	TGCAGTACTGACCAGAGGGATGAGCAGTTCTTC
many	TRBV27	TRBJ1-2	NA	CASSPGASGYGYTF	TGTGCCAGCAGCCCAGGAGCGAGTGGCTATGGCTACACCTTC
many	TRBV9	TRBJ1-6	NA	CASSVGAGARTSYNSPLHF	TGTGCCAGCAGCGTAGGGGCGGGGGCGCGGACGTCCTATAATTCACCCCTCCACTTT
many	TRBV7-9	TRBJ2-7	NA	CASSFGQNYEQYF	TGTGCCAGCAGCTTCGGACAGAACTACGAGCAGTACTTC
many	TRBV6-5	TRBJ2-1	NA	CASSYSHSPPSNEQFF	TGTGCCAGCAGTTACTCCCATAGTCCCCCGTCCAATGAGCAGTTCTTC
many	TRBV18	TRBJ1-3	NA	CASSPTAGRNTIYF	TGTGCCAGCTCACCAACGGCAGGACGAAACACCATATATTTT
many	TRBV20-1	TRBJ1-3	NA	CSASSRGSGNTIYF	TGCAGTGCTAGTAGCAGGGGCTCTGGAAACACCATATATTTT
many	TRBV10-3	TRBJ2-3	TRBD2	CAISASGGVSDTQYF	TGTGCCATCAGCGCTAGCGGGGGGGTATCAGATACGCAGTATTTT
many	TRBV7-2	TRBJ2-7	NA	CASSTRPGGSGWQYF	TGTGCCAGCAGCACGCGGCCGGGGGGCTCTGGTTGGCAGTACTTC
many	TRBV7-2	TRBJ1-4	NA	CASSSHTGSEEKLFF	TGTGCCAGCAGCTCACACACAGGGAGTGAGGAAAAACTGTTTTTT
many	TRBV2	TRBJ2-1	NA	CASSVRGAEQFF	TGTGCCAGCAGTGTTAGAGGGGCCGAGCAGTTCTTC
many	TRBV20-1	TRBJ2-1	NA	CSARAGNSYNEQFF	TGCAGTGCTAGGGCGGGGAACTCCTACAATGAGCAGTTCTTC
NA	TRBV4-2	TRBJ1-4	TRBD1	CASSQDSGTGLEKLFF	TGTGCCAGCAGCCAAGATTCGGGGACAGGGCTTGAAAAACTGTTTTTT
many	TRBV5-4	TRBJ2-1	NA	CASSFTITGTNEQFF	TGTGCCAGCAGCTTTACGATAACAGGGACCAATGAGCAGTTCTTC
many	TRBV18	TRBJ2-5	TRBD1	CASSPYLTGGEETQYF	TGTGCCAGCTCCCCTTACCTTACAGGGGGCGAAGAGACCCAGTACTTC
many	TRBV5-4	TRBJ1-3	NA	CASRLWGSGNTIYF	TGTGCCAGCCGACTATGGGGCTCTGGAAACACCATATATTTT
many	TRBV12-3/TRBV12-4	TRBJ2-7	TRBD2	CASTGGGSYIYEQYF	TGTGCCAGCACCGGGGGGGGGTCCTATATCTACGAGCAGTACTTC
many	TRBV5-1	TRBJ2-3	NA	CASSLDWGITDTQYF	TGCGCCAGCAGCTTGGATTGGGGGATCACAGATACGCAGTATTTT
many	TRBV20-1	TRBJ2-3	NA	CSAIGETFTDTQYF	TGCAGTGCTATAGGGGAAACCTTCACAGATACGCAGTATTTT
many	TRBV7-8	TRBJ1-2	NA	CASSFTTGTEYGYTF	TGTGCCAGCAGCTTTACGACGGGTACGGAGTATGGCTACACCTTC